Presented here are 17 T cell receptor beta chains from one specimen sequenced in a study of T cell clonality in common variable immunodeficiency. These receptors' antigens are unknown. Study-level results: Common variable immunodeficiency TCR beta sequences reportedly had fewer deletions and N-nucleotide insertions.

Sequencing was performed with immunoSEQ multiplex PCR; in TCRdb, only in-frame clones are kept and a portion is missing. The record shows roughly 12,000 clones for this sample, with no singletons present. The sample taken for sequencing was peripheral blood mononuclear cells. Every receptor here comes from a human donor with common variable immunodeficiency.

By its share, this clone is medium-sized. The CDR3 end falls 3 residues outside the read, so it is completed with the germline J gene. This chain connects TRBV9 to TRBJ2-7, with D perhaps matching TRBD1 (6 bases). CDR3 length: 16 amino acids. In germline, CDR1 is SGDLS, CDR2 YYNGEE. V lost 5 bases and J lost 0, with 18 bases in between. The sequenced CDR3 bases are TGTGCCAGCAGTTATGCCGACAGGTCCTCCTCCTACGAG. It encodes CASSYADRSSSYE. The whole CDR3 region reads CASSYADRSSSYEQYF.

On this clone: The read halts 3 residues ahead of the CDR3 end, with the missing end drawn from the germline J gene. The chain couples TRBV18 to TRBJ2-5; D might be TRBD2 (5 bases). The CDR3 sequence is 15 residues long. V lost 3 bases and J lost 2, with 13 bases in between. Looked up from germline, CDR1 is KGHSH and CDR2 is LQKENI. The part of the CDR3 DNA that was read is TGTGCCAGCTCACCGCTAACTAGGTATCAAGAGACC. It is translated as CASSPLTRYQET. The complete CDR3 sequence is CASSPLTRYQETQYF.

This clone was recorded a few times. The read gets to within 3 residues of the CDR3 end, and the germline J gene fills in the rest. This chain links TRBV18 with TRBJ2-7; D may be TRBD2 (5 bases). The CDR3 loop spans 14 amino acids. Between the trimmed V and J ends, which lost 3 bases and 3 bases, there was a span of 12 bases. In germline, CDR1 is KGHSH, CDR2 LQKENI. The CDR3 protein is CASSPPYGLYEQYF. The sequenced part of the CDR3 DNA is TGTGCCAGCTCACCGCCCTATGGACTCTACGAG. Based on the CDR3 plus reference TRBV18 and TRBJ2-7, the full variable domain is NAGVMQNPRHLVRRRGQEARLRCSPMKGHSHVYWYRQLPEEGLKFMVYLQKENIIDESGMPKERFSAEFPKEGPSILRIQQVVRGDSAAYFCASSPPYGLYEQYFGPGTRLTVT.

This clone was recorded a few times. The part of the CDR3 DNA that was read is TGTGCCCCGGAGGGGGGGAGAAACTACGAG. Its translation: CAPEGGRNYE. Given in full, the CDR3 is CAPEGGRNYEQYF. The rearrangement uses TRBV5-3 and TRBJ2-7; possibly TRBD2 for D (7 bases). The read halts 3 residues ahead of the CDR3 end, with the missing end drawn from the germline J gene. TRBV5-3 is marked as an open reading frame, function uncertain. This CDR3 is 13 amino acids long. The ends were cut back, 10 bases at V and 3 bases at J, with 17 bases in the middle.

In this sample, this clone turned up a few times. Read data end 3 residues before the CDR3 end; the end is taken from the germline J gene. This sequence joins TRBV11-3 and TRBJ2-7; 10 nucleotides match TRBD2. Germline V CDR1 and CDR2: SGHNT, YENEEA. Trimming removed 6 bases from V and 3 bases from J; junction bases left unmatched: 8. The CDR3 length is 15 residues. The part of the CDR3 DNA that was read is TGTGCCAGCAGTCGCGGACTAGCGGAGGGCTACGAG. It encodes CASSRGLAEGYE. The complete CDR3 sequence is CASSRGLAEGYEQYF.

With respect to this clone: Read sequence stops 3 residues before the CDR3 end, and the germline J gene provides the missing end. The chain combines TRBV18 with TRBJ2-7; perhaps TRBD1 as D (6 bases). The CDR3 has 14 residues. Deletions cut 3 bases from V and 2 bases from J, with 11 bases between. Per the germline V gene, CDR1 is KGHSH and CDR2 is LQKENI. The CDR3 region is CASSPSDRPYEQYF. Partial CDR3 DNA: TGTGCCAGCTCACCTTCGGACAGACCCTACGAG.

This clone was seen ten or more times. The read ends 3 residues before the CDR3 terminus; that terminus is restored from the germline J gene. This chain links TRBV6-2 or TRBV6-3 with TRBJ2-7; either TRBD1 or TRBD2 may supply D (5 bases each). Germline V lookup: CDR1 MNHEY, CDR2 SVGEGT. V lost 2 bases and J lost 3, with 14 bases in between. The length of the CDR3 is 15 residues. CDR3 DNA (partial): TGTGCCAGCAGTTACGCGAGGGGAACTGGCTACGAG. Translated, it gives CASSYARGTGYE. The CDR3 reads in full as CASSYARGTGYEQYF.

Points on this clone: Read data end 3 residues before the CDR3 end; the end is taken from the germline J gene. The chain joins TRBV7-9 to TRBJ2-7; TRBD1 is a possible D gene (8 bases). Trimming shortened V by 5 bases and J by 5 bases, and 10 bases separated the two germline ends. The CDR3 covers 12 residues. Germline assignment: CDR1 SEHNR and CDR2 FQNEAQ (reference sequence). The CDR3 sequence is CASSTGGDEQYF. CDR3 bases read: TGTGCCAGCAGCACAGGGGGGGACGAG.

CDR3 DNA, as far as it was read: TGTGCCGCTCGGTACCGATCTAATGGC. Amino acid sequence: CAARYRSNG. The CDR3 in its entirety is CAARYRSNGYTF. This chain links TRBV2 with TRBJ1-2; D is unresolved. Read data end 3 residues before the CDR3 end; the end is taken from the germline J gene. Germline V gene data show CDR1 as SNHLY and CDR2 as FYNNEI. Deletions cut 11 bases from V and 6 bases from J, with 16 bases between. The CDR3 has 12 residues.

Ten or more counts support this clone. The read ends 3 residues before the CDR3 terminus; that terminus is restored from the germline J gene. The V gene is TRBV14, the J gene TRBJ1-2; possibly TRBD1 for D (5 bases). The CDR3 has 16 amino acids. Germline assignment: CDR1 SGHDN and CDR2 FVKESK. V dropped 0 bases and J dropped 2 bases, with 13 bases sitting between them. CDR3 loop: CASSQDYRGLNYGYTF. The sequenced CDR3 bases are TGTGCCAGCAGCCAAGATTACCGGGGGTTAAACTATGGC.

The sample holds a few counts of this clone. The read stops 3 residues short of the end of the CDR3; the missing end is completed from the germline J gene. The rearrangement uses TRBV30 and TRBJ1-2; TRBD1 agrees at 12 bases. Unmatched junction bases numbered 7, after V lost 4 bases and J lost 4 bases. This CDR3 contains 15 residues. Germline assignment: CDR1 GTSNPN and CDR2 SVGIG (reference sequence). The CDR3 loop is CAWTTGTGGAYGYTF. The sequenced CDR3 bases are TGTGCCTGGACTACCGGGACAGGGGGCGCCTATGGC.

This clone was picked up a small number of times. The CDR3 extends 3 residues past the end of the read, so its final part is completed from the germline J gene. The genes are TRBV2 and TRBJ2-7; possibly TRBD1 for D (6 bases). V was trimmed by 8 bases and J by 4 bases, leaving 24 bases between them. CDR1 and CDR2 (germline): SNHLY, FYNNEI. The CDR3 is made up of 16 amino acids. The covered CDR3 bases are TGTGCCAGCCACGTTTTGCCGCCAGGGGTTACGTACGAG. Translation: CASHVLPPGVTYE. From start to end, the CDR3 is CASHVLPPGVTYEQYF.

Remarks on this clone: The read terminates 3 residues ahead of where the CDR3 ends, so the germline J gene completes it. The chain uses TRBV18 and TRBJ1-1, with a weak D call TRBD1 (5 bases). Trimming stripped 5 bases from V and 0 bases from J, with 25 bases between. The germline CDR1 and CDR2 sequences are KGHSH and LQKENI. The CDR3 contains 19 residues. The covered CDR3 bases are TGTGCCAGCTCAACCCTGACGAGACAGAACCCCTTTATGAACACTGAA. Protein: CASSTLTRQNPFMNTE. The CDR3 reads in full as CASSTLTRQNPFMNTEAFF.

The sample holds a few counts of this clone. Incomplete CDR3 DNA: TGTGCCAGTAGTAGTCTCCCCGCCCGGCAGGGGGAGGAATACAATGAG. Translated, it gives CASSSLPARQGEEYNE. The entire CDR3 protein reads CASSSLPARQGEEYNEQFF. This sequence joins TRBV19 and TRBJ2-1; D possibly corresponds to TRBD1 (7 bases). The read comes to an end 3 residues before the CDR3 does, leaving the germline J gene to fill in the end. Germline CDR1 LNHDA, CDR2 SQIVND (reference sequence). The V and J ends lost 4 bases and 4 bases respectively, with 26 bases between them. The CDR3 is 19 residues long.

Details on this clone: Sequencing ends 3 residues short of the CDR3 end; the germline J gene provides the rest. This chain links TRBV18 with TRBJ1-1, with D maybe TRBD1 (5 bases). CDR1 and CDR2 (germline): KGHSH, LQKENI. V gave up 5 bases and J gave up 7 bases, with 14 bases separating them. This CDR3 has 13 residues. CDR3 bases read: TGTGCCAGCTCATTCGGACGAGACAGTGAA. This encodes CASSFGRDSE. The CDR3, in full, reads CASSFGRDSEAFF. The entire variable domain, with the rest obtained from reference TRBV18 and TRBJ1-1, is as follows: NAGVMQNPRHLVRRRGQEARLRCSPMKGHSHVYWYRQLPEEGLKFMVYLQKENIIDESGMPKERFSAEFPKEGPSILRIQQVVRGDSAAYFCASSFGRDSEAFFGQGTRLTVV.

The sample holds a few counts of this clone. The read comes to an end 3 residues before the CDR3 does, leaving the germline J gene to fill in the end. This chain joins TRBV7-2 and TRBJ1-2; the match to TRBD1 covers 9 bases. The germline CDR1 and CDR2 sequences are SGHTA and FQGNSA. This CDR3 comprises 13 residues. J lost 7 bases, V lost 5 bases, and 5 bases had no gene match. The CDR3 bases that were read are TGTGCCAGCAGCAGGGACAGGGACTTTGGC. Translating it yields CASSRDRDFG. The entire CDR3 sequence reads CASSRDRDFGYTF.

As to this clone: The read falls 3 residues short of the CDR3 end, and the missing part is taken from the germline J gene. This chain links TRBV30 with TRBJ1-2; no clear D gene. Per germline, CDR1 GTSNPN and CDR2 SVGIG (reference sequence). The CDR3 runs to 16 residues. The V gene lost 2 bases and the J gene lost 2 bases, with 18 bases spanning the gap. The sequenced CDR3 bases are TGTGCCTGGAGTATGGGCGTCGGTCTAAACAACTATGGC. Translating gives CAWSMGVGLNNYG. The whole CDR3 protein is CAWSMGVGLNNYGYTF.